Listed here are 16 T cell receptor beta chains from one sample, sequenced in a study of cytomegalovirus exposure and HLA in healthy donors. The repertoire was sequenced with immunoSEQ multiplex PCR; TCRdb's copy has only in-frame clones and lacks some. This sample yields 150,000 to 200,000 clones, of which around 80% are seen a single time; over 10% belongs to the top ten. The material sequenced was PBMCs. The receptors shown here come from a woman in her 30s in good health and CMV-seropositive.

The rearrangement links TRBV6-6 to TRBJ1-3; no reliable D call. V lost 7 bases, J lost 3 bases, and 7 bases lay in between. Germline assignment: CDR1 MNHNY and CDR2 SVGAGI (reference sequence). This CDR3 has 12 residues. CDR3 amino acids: CASTGSGNTIYF. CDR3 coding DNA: TGTGCCAGCACTGGGAGTGGAAACACCATATATTTT.

DNA of the CDR3: TGTGCCAGCTCACCTCTGGGTTTTGGGGGCAACGCCTACAATGAGCAGTTCTTC. Amino acids: CASSPLGFGGNAYNEQFF. This chain uses TRBV18 with TRBJ2-1; D perhaps matches TRBD1 (6 bases). In germline, CDR1 is KGHSH, CDR2 LQKENI. The germline V and J ends were trimmed by 3 bases and 2 bases, with 20 bases remaining between them. The CDR3 sequence is 18 residues long. Looking up the rest from reference TRBV18 and TRBJ2-1 gives the full variable domain: NAGVMQNPRHLVRRRGQEARLRCSPMKGHSHVYWYRQLPEEGLKFMVYLQKENIIDESGMPKERFSAEFPKEGPSILRIQQVVRGDSAAYFCASSPLGFGGNAYNEQFFGPGTRLTVL.

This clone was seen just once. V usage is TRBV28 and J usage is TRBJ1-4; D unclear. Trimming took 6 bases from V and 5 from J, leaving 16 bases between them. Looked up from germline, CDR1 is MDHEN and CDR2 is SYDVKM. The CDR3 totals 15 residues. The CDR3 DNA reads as TGTGCCAGCAGACCCGGCCCATTCGGGAATGAAAAACTGTTTTTT. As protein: CASRPGPFGNEKLFF.

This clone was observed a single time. The CDR3 nucleotides read TGTGCCAGCAGTCCTGGGACACTGGGAAATAGCAATCAGCCCCAGCATTTT. Protein: CASSPGTLGNSNQPQHF. This rearrangement joins TRBV27 to TRBJ1-5, with a weak D call TRBD1 (6 bases). Looked up from germline, CDR1 is MNHEY and CDR2 is SMNVEV (reference sequence). This CDR3 is 17 amino acids long. V was pared by 5 bases and J by 0 bases, with 17 bases between.

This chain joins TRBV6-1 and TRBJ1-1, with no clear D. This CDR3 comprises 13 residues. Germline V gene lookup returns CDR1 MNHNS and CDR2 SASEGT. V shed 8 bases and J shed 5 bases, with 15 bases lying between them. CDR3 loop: CASRVGWRTEAFF. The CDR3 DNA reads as TGTGCCAGCCGAGTGGGGTGGAGGACTGAAGCTTTCTTT.

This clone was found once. CDR3 sequence (DNA): TGTGCCAGTAGTCCCCGGGAGGGGGTCCAAGAGACCCAGTACTTC. Amino acids: CASSPREGVQETQYF. The rearrangement links TRBV19 to TRBJ2-5, with 8 bases aligning to TRBD2. Germline CDR1 and CDR2: LNHDA and SQIVND (reference sequence). The CDR3 is made up of 15 amino acids. V was pared by 5 bases and J by 1 base, with 6 bases of the junction left unmatched. The variable domain in full, with the rest retrieved from reference TRBV19 and TRBJ2-5, is DGGITQSPKYLFRKEGQNVTLSCEQNLNHDAMYWYRQDPGQGLRLIYYSQIVNDFQKGDIAEGYSVSREKKESFPLTVTSAQKNPTAFYLCASSPREGVQETQYFGPGTRLLVL.

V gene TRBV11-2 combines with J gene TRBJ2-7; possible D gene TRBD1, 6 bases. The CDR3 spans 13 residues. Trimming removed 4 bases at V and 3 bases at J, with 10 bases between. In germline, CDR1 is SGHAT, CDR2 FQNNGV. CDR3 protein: CASSSKGVYEQYF. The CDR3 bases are TGTGCCAGCAGCTCAAAGGGGGTCTACGAGCAGTACTTC.

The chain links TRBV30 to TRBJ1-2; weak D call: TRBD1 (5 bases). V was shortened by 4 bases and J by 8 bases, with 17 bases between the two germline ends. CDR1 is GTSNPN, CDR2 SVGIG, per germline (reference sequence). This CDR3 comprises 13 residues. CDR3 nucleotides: TGTGCCTGGAACCGGGACTCCCAAGCGGGCTACACCTTC. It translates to CAWNRDSQAGYTF. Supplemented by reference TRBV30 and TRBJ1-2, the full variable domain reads SQTIHQWPATLVQPVGSPLSLECTVEGTSNPNLYWYRQAAGRGLQLLFYSVGIGQISSEVPQNLSASRPQDRQFILSSKKLLLSDSGFYLCAWNRDSQAGYTFGSGTRLTVV.

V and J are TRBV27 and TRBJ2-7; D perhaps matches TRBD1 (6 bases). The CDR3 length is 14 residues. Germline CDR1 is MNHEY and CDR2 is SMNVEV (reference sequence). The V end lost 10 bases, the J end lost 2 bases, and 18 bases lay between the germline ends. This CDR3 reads CATDSGTRTYEQYF. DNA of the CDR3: TGTGCCACCGACTCCGGGACACGTACCTACGAGCAGTACTTC.

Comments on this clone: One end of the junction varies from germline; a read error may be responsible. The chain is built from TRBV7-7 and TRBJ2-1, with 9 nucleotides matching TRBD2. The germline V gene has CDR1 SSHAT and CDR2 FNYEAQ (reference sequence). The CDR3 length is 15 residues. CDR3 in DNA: TGTGCTAGCAGTCTAGGCCTAGCGGGATCCAATGAGCAGTTCTTC. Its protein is CASSLGLAGSNEQFF.

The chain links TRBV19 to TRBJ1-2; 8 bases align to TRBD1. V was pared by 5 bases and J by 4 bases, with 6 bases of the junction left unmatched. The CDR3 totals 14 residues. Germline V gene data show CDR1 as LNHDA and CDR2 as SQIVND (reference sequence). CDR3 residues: CASSSGGDTYGYTF. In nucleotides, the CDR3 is TGTGCCAGTAGTTCAGGGGGCGATACCTATGGCTACACCTTC.

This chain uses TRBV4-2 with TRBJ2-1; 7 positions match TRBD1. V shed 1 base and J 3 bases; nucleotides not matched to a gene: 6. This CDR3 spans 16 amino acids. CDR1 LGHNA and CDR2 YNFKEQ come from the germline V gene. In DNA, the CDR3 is TGTGCCAGCAGCCAAGGGGCAGGGGGTTACTACAATGAGCAGTTCTTC. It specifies CASSQGAGGYYNEQFF.

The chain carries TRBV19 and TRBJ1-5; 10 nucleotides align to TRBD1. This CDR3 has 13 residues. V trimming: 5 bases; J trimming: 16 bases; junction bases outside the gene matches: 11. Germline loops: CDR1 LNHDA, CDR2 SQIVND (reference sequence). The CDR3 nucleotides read TGTGCCAGTAGTCCCCAAACCGGGACAGGGGCCCATTTT. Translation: CASSPQTGTGAHF.

Here the CDR3 reads CASSQERGTGELFF. CDR3 bases: TGTGCCAGCAGCCAAGAAAGGGGCACCGGGGAGCTGTTTTTT. The chain uses TRBV4-2 and TRBJ2-2; tentative D call: TRBD1 (5 bases). Germline lookup yields CDR1 LGHNA and CDR2 YNFKEQ. The CDR3 totals 14 residues. V gave up 0 bases and J gave up 4 bases, with 6 bases separating them.

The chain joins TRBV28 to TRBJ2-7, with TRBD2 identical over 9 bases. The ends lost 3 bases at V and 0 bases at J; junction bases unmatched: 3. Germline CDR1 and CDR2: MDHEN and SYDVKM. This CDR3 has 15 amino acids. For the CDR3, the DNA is TGTGCCAGCAGTTTCCCAGCGGGAGGCTCCTACGAGCAGTACTTC. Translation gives CASSFPAGGSYEQYF. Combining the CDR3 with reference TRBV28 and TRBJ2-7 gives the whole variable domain DVKVTQSSRYLVKRTGEKVFLECVQDMDHENMFWYRQDPGLGLRLIYFSYDVKMKEKGDIPEGYSVSREKKERFSLILESASTNQTSMYLCASSFPAGGSYEQYFGPGTRLTVT.

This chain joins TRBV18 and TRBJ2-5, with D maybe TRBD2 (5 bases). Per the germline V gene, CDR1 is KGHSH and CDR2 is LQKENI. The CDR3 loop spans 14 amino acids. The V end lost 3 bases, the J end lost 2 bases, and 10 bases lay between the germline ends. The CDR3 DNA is TGTGCCAGCTCACCTTTCCCGGGACAAGAGACCCAGTACTTC. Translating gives CASSPFPGQETQYF. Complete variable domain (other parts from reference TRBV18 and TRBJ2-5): NAGVMQNPRHLVRRRGQEARLRCSPMKGHSHVYWYRQLPEEGLKFMVYLQKENIIDESGMPKERFSAEFPKEGPSILRIQQVVRGDSAAYFCASSPFPGQETQYFGPGTRLLVL.